The 6 T cell receptor beta chains in this list originate from one sample, sequenced in a study of siplizumab effects on memory and regulatory T cells. Profiled with immunoSEQ multiplex PCR; TCRdb holds only in-frame clones, not every one. Here the sample spans about 70,000 clones, roughly 88% being singletons. The sample comprised Tregs sorted from blood. All receptors derive from a human donor in good health.

The CDR3 region has the DNA TGTGCCAGCAGTTTAGGCGGGAGCACCGGGGAGCTGTTTTTT. Translating it yields CASSLGGSTGELFF. J is TRBJ2-2 and V is TRBV28; 7 bases align to TRBD2. J gave up 4 bases and V 2 bases, and 1 base lay outside the gene matches. The CDR3 extends over 14 amino acids. The V gene's germline CDR1 is MDHEN and CDR2 SYDVKM.

This chain uses TRBV18 with TRBJ1-1; 10 nucleotides align to TRBD1. The CDR3 extends over 14 amino acids. Germline values: CDR1 KGHSH, CDR2 LQKENI. With V trimmed by 5 bases and J by 2 bases, 2 bases remained unmatched. The chain's CDR3 is CASSWDRGNTEAFF. Here the CDR3 DNA reads TGTGCCAGCTCATGGGACAGGGGAAACACTGAAGCTTTCTTT.

V usage is TRBV2 and J usage is TRBJ2-7; the D gene is possibly TRBD1 (6 bases). CDR3 size: 15 residues. Germline loops: CDR1 SNHLY, CDR2 FYNNEI. The germline V and J ends were trimmed by 6 bases and 5 bases, with 20 bases remaining between them. The CDR3 loop reads CASRWGYRARDEQYF. CDR3 DNA: TGTGCCAGCAGGTGGGGGTACAGGGCTCGGGACGAGCAGTACTTC.

This chain uses TRBV11-3 with TRBJ2-5, with D possibly being TRBD1 (6 bases). The CDR3 sequence is 13 residues long. The V end lost 2 bases, the J end lost 3 bases, and 7 bases lay between the germline ends. The germline CDR1 and CDR2 sequences are SGHNT and YENEEA. Written as DNA, the CDR3 is TGTGCCAGCAGCTTAAGGGGGAAAGAGACCCAGTACTTC. Encoded protein: CASSLRGKETQYF.

The chain carries TRBV14 and TRBJ2-2, with 10 bases fitting TRBD1. The CDR3 has 16 amino acids. Germline-derived CDR1 and CDR2 are SGHDN and FVKESK. J lost 3 bases, V lost 3 bases, and 4 bases had no gene match. This chain's CDR3 is CASSQTGGADTGELFF. The DNA for the CDR3 is TGTGCCAGCAGCCAGACAGGGGGCGCAGACACCGGGGAGCTGTTTTTT.

CDR3 in amino acids: CASSVGKISYEQYF. In DNA form, the CDR3 reads TGTGCCAGCAGTGTGGGTAAAATATCCTACGAGCAGTACTTC. This chain joins TRBV2 and TRBJ2-7; no definite D call. The germline V gene has CDR1 SNHLY and CDR2 FYNNEI. There are 14 residues in the CDR3. Trimming shortened V by 4 bases and J by 1 base, and 11 bases separated the two germline ends.